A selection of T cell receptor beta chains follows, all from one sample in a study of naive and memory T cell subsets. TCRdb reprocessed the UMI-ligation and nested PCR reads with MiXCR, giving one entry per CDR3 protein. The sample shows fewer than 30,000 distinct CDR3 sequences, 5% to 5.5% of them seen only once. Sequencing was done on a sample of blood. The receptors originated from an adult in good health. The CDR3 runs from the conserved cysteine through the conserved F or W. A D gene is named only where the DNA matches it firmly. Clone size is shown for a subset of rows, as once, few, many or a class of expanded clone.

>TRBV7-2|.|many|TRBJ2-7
CASSLQSYEQYF
TGTGCCAGCAGCCTCCAGTCCTACGAGCAGTACTTC
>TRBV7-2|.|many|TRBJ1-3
CASSPGPQGYGNTIYF
TGTGCCAGCAGCCCCGGACCCCAAGGATACGGAAACACCATATATTTT
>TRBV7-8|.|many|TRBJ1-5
CASSLTRGYSNQPQHF
TGTGCCAGCAGCTTAACTAGAGGATATAGCAATCAGCCCCAGCATTTT
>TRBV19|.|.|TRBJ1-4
CASMQGTNEKLFF
TGTGCCAGTATGCAGGGGACTAATGAAAAACTGTTTTTT
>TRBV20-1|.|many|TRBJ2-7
CSARWRDHEQYF
TGCAGTGCTAGGTGGCGGGATCACGAGCAGTACTTC
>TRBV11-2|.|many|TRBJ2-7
CASSLDPYEQYF
TGTGCCAGCAGCTTAGATCCCTACGAGCAGTACTTC
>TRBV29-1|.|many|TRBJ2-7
CSVGEGDSSYEQYF
TGCAGCGTTGGGGAGGGGGACAGCTCCTACGAGCAGTACTTC
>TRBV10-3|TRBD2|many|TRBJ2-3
CATRDYSSTDTQYF
TGTGCCACGAGGGACTACTCCAGCACAGATACGCAGTATTTT
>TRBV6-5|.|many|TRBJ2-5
CASSRPGRRETQYF
TGTGCCAGCAGCCGTCCAGGGAGGCGGGAGACCCAGTACTTC
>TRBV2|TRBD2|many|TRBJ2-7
CASRKREVMHEQYF
TGTGCCAGCCGGAAGCGGGAAGTAATGCATGAGCAGTACTTC
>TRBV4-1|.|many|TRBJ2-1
CASSQVRRSARNYNEQFF
TGCGCCAGCAGCCAAGTCCGAAGGAGCGCGAGGAACTACAATGAGCAGTTCTTC
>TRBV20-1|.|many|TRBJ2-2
CSARGASNTGELFF
TGCAGTGCCCGTGGAGCTTCGAACACCGGGGAGCTGTTTTTT
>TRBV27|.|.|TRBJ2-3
CASSTLGDTQYF
TGTGCCAGCAGTACGCTTGGAGATACGCAGTATTTT
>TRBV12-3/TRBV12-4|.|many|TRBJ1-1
CASSSQTGNTEAFF
TGTGCCAGCAGTTCTCAGACAGGGAACACTGAAGCTTTCTTT
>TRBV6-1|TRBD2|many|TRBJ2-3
CASSWGQTSGSRTDTQYF
TGTGCCAGCAGTTGGGGTCAGACTAGCGGGAGTAGAACAGATACGCAGTATTTT
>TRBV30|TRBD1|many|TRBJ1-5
CAWSTTGGGQPQHF
TGTGCCTGGAGTACGACAGGGGGCGGTCAGCCCCAGCATTTT
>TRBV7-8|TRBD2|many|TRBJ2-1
CASSPTSGTYNEQFF
TGTGCCAGCAGCCCGACTAGCGGGACCTACAATGAGCAGTTCTTC
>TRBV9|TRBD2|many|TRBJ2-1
CASSVAGAGLESGEQFF
TGTGCCAGCAGCGTAGCTGGAGCGGGATTGGAGTCGGGTGAGCAGTTCTTC
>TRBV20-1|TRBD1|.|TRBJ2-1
CSATPGTGTYNEQFF
TGCAGTGCTACGCCCGGGACAGGGACGTACAATGAGCAGTTCTTC
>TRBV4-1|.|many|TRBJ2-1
CASSHYNEQFF
TGCGCCAGCAGCCACTACAATGAGCAGTTCTTC
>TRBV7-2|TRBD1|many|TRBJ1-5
CASSYRQGGGNQPQHF
TGTGCCAGCAGCTACCGACAGGGAGGAGGCAATCAGCCCCAGCATTTT
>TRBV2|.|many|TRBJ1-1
CASSEEAEAFF
TGTGCCAGCAGTGAAGAGGCTGAAGCTTTCTTT
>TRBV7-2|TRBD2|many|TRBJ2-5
CASSLGPGLAGGQETQYF
TGTGCCAGCAGCTTAGGACCGGGACTAGCGGGAGGGCAAGAGACCCAGTACTTC
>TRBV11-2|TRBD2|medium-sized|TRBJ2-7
CASSLVWIPSGLYEQYF
TGTGCCAGCAGCTTAGTCTGGATTCCTAGCGGCCTCTACGAGCAGTACTTC
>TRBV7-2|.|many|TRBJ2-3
CASSLDLSGADTQYF
TGTGCCAGCAGCTTAGATTTGTCTGGGGCAGATACGCAGTATTTT
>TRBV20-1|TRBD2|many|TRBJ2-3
CSVPYAGDPTDTQYF
TGCAGTGTTCCTTACGCGGGAGATCCCACAGATACGCAGTATTTT
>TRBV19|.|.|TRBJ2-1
CASSIGGQYNEQFF
TGTGCCAGTAGTATCGGGGGCCAATACAATGAGCAGTTCTTC
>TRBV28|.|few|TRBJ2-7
CASSSKYEQYF
TGTGCCAGCAGTTCAAAGTACGAGCAGTACTTC
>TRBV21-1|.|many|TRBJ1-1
CASSNHSGTEAFF
TGTGCCAGCAGCAATCATAGCGGTACTGAAGCTTTCTTT
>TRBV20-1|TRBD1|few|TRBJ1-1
CSARGPWGTGGYGDTEAFF
TGCAGTGCTAGAGGCCCATGGGGGACAGGGGGGTACGGGGACACTGAAGCTTTCTTT
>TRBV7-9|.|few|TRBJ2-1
CAAREISYNEQFF
TGTGCCGCCCGGGAGATTTCCTACAATGAGCAGTTCTTC
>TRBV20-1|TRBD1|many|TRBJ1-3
CSAGEGAHGNTIYF
TGCAGTGCTGGCGAGGGGGCGCACGGAAACACCATATATTTT
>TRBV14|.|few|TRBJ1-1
CASSHPGVNTEAFF
TGTGCCAGCAGCCACCCGGGGGTAAACACTGAAGCTTTCTTT
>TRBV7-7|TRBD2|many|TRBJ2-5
CASSLAASGIQETQYF
TGTGCTAGCAGCTTAGCGGCTAGCGGGATCCAAGAGACCCAGTACTTC
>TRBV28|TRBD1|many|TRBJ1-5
CASSRDRFSNQPQHF
TGTGCCAGCAGCCGGGACAGATTTAGCAATCAGCCCCAGCATTTT
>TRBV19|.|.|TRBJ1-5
CATRDGYNQPQHF
TGTGCCACCAGGGACGGGTACAATCAGCCCCAGCATTTT
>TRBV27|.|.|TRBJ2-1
CASRTTGPLGLGGNEQFF
TGTGCCAGCAGGACGACAGGGCCCCTTGGACTAGGGGGCAATGAGCAGTTCTTC
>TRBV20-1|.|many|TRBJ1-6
CSARDKGYSPLHF
TGCAGTGCTAGAGATAAGGGTTATTCACCCCTCCACTTT
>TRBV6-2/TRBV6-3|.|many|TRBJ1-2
CASSEQKGDYGYTF
TGTGCCAGCAGTGAACAGAAGGGTGACTATGGCTACACCTTC
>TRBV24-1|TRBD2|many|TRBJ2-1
CATSDHGLAGGAYNEQFF
TGTGCCACCAGTGACCACGGACTAGCGGGAGGCGCCTACAATGAGCAGTTCTTC
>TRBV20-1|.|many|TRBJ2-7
CSARATTTGVGEQYF
TGCAGTGCTAGAGCTACCACAACGGGCGTGGGGGAGCAGTACTTC
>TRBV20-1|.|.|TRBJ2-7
CSASGSSYEQYF
TGCAGTGCTAGCGGGAGCTCCTACGAGCAGTACTTC
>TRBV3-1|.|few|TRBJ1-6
CASSQGRLINSPLHF
TGTGCCAGCAGCCAAGGTCGGCTTATTAATTCACCCCTCCACTTT
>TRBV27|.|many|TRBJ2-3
CASSILGADTQYF
TGTGCCAGCAGTATCTTAGGAGCAGATACGCAGTATTTT
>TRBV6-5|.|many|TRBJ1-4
CASSYSNRDNEKLFF
TGTGCCAGCAGTTACTCCAATAGGGATAATGAAAAACTGTTTTTT
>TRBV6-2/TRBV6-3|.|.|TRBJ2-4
CASTSFLGAKNIQYF
TGTGCCAGCACCTCCTTCCTTGGGGCCAAAAACATTCAGTACTTC
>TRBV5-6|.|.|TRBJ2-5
CASSLYRLGETQYF
TGTGCCAGCAGCTTGTACCGCCTTGGGGAGACCCAGTACTTC
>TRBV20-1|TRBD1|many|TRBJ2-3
CSANRGLDTQYF
TGCAGTGCCAATAGGGGGCTAGATACGCAGTATTTT
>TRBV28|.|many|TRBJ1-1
CASSWGGGGVEAFF
TGTGCCAGCAGTTGGGGGGGTGGAGGGGTTGAAGCTTTCTTT
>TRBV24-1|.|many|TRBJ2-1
CATSAGSRYEQFF
TGTGCCACCAGTGCGGGGAGTCGGTATGAGCAGTTCTTC
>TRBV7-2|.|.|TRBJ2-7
CASSFQGMSYEQYF
TGTGCCAGCAGCTTCCAGGGTATGTCGTACGAGCAGTACTTC
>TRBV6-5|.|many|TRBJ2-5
CASSRPTDIMGMGSSQYF
TGTGCCAGCAGCCGCCCTACGGACATCATGGGCATGGGCTCGTCCCAGTACTTC
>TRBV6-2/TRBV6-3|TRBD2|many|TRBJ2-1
CASSYGGTSAYNEQFF
TGTGCCAGCAGTTACGGCGGGACTAGCGCCTACAATGAGCAGTTCTTC
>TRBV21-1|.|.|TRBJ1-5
CASSISVLDQPQHF
TGTGCCAGCAGCATATCCGTCCTTGATCAGCCCCAGCATTTT
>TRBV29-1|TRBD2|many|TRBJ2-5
CSGGGLGLRETQYF
TGCAGCGGGGGGGGGTTAGGTTTGAGGGAGACCCAGTACTTC
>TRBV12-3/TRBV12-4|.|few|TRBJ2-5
CASSFLQTQYF
TGTGCCAGCAGTTTTTTACAGACCCAGTACTTC
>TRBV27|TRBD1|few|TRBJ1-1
CASRVGTANTEAFF
TGTGCCAGCAGGGTTGGGACAGCGAACACTGAAGCTTTCTTT
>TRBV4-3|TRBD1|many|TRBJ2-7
CASSERTGGNAEQYF
TGCGCCAGCAGCGAACGGACAGGGGGTAACGCCGAGCAGTACTTC
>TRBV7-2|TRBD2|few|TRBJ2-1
CASSLDPRGGGRGYNEQFF
TGTGCCAGCAGCTTAGATCCCAGGGGAGGCGGGAGGGGCTACAATGAGCAGTTCTTC
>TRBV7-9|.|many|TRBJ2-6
CASSDGLSGANVLTF
TGTGCCAGCAGCGACGGGCTCTCTGGGGCCAACGTCCTGACTTTC